This T cell receptor (beta chain) emerged from a study of shared clonotypes between healthy human individuals. V lost 2 bases, J lost 6 bases, and 4 bases stayed unmatched. Germline V gives CDR1 SGHKS, CDR2 YYEKEE (reference sequence). There are 14 residues in the CDR3. TCRdb's table, derived via immunoSEQ multiplex PCR, lists solely in-frame clones and lacks some. This sample has about 2 million clones; roughly 96% occur once, and the top ten carry about 0.13%. V is TRBV5-5 and J is TRBJ1-5, with 8 bases identical to TRBD1. The TCR comes from a man aged 18 to 30 in good health. Sequencing was carried out using naive CD4+ T cells sorted from blood. Subset denoted: CD45RA+ positively selected. The CDR3 nucleotides read TGTGCCAGCAGCTTACTACAGGGGGGTCAGCCCCAGCATTTT. As protein: CASSLLQGGQPQHF.